This TCR beta chain was sequenced for a study of blood T cell repertoires in COVID-19. Seattle-derived patients entered the study during active infection and were followed longitudinally. The CDR3 has 17 residues. Germline V lookup: CDR1 MNHEY, CDR2 SMNVEV (reference sequence). J gave up 3 bases and V 5 bases, and 5 bases lay outside the gene matches. The table came from immunoSEQ multiplex PCR; TCRdb's copy has only in-frame clones and leaves some out. Of tens of thousands of clones in the sample, 74% were seen once. J is TRBJ2-2 and V is TRBV27, with 14 positions matching TRBD2. The sample consisted of peripheral blood. This TCR was sampled from a man in his sixties or seventies with COVID-19, enrolled during active disease. The CDR3 region is CASSPGLAGGDTGELFF. DNA of the CDR3: TGTGCCAGCAGTCCAGGACTAGCGGGAGGCGACACCGGGGAGCTGTTTTTT.